This T cell receptor beta chain was recorded in a study of T cells in Graves' hyperthyroidism and ophthalmopathy (dated by TCRdb to between 2018 and 2021). For context, the study as a whole: Peripheral blood was collected at initial diagnosis, before any treatment. A discovery cohort of approximately 100 patients, 43 with Graves' ophthalmopathy and more than 55 with stable Graves' hyperthyroidism, was used to find distinguishing TCR V-J signatures. An independent validation cohort of around 19 hyperthyroidism patients and 17 patients who later progressed to ophthalmopathy tested prospective prediction of ophthalmopathy. For training and testing, the 100 or so patients in the discovery cohort were randomly divided in a 7:3 ratio. In several Graves' hyperthyroidism patients, the study also compared T-cell repertoires from thyroid tissue with T-cell repertoires from blood. After sampling, hyperthyroidism patients received methimazole starting at 30 mg daily, and ophthalmopathy patients received high-dose intravenous methylprednisolone. According to the paper, TCR Vbeta CDR3 sequencing was carried out on 135 peripheral blood samples, which came from fewer than 50 ophthalmopathy, under 80 hyperthyroidism and approximately 17 progressor patients.

The study at large found these results: In validation, the model predicted progression to ophthalmopathy with approximately 70% sensitivity and 72.22% specificity, a median of 6.5 months before onset. Blood samples also contained most of the expanded thyroid clonotypes (frequency above 0.001), which suggests that blood repertoires may reflect thyroid immune responses. Sample size was not statistically predetermined, and blinding of investigators to group allocation was not performed. A 13 V-J signature model separated ophthalmopathy from stable hyperthyroidism, with about 88% sensitivity and 81.08% specificity in cross-validation and 80%/75% in testing.

The TCR beta CDR3 regions were amplified from RNA transcripts. The first round of RT-PCR for the TCR CDR3 was performed with the HTBI primer set and the Qiagen OneStep RT-PCR kit. Libraries were constructed in a second round of multiplex PCR, after which size selection and purification were carried out. Sequencing of the libraries was done on an Illumina HiSeq2000 using paired-end 100 bp reads. Per the source publication's procedure: SOAPnuke was used to process the raw data, removing reads that contained adapters or uncalled bases, had a mean Phred below 15, or lacked an exact match to the constant primer or identifier. COPE v1.2.5 was used to merge the high-quality paired reads, and each unique nucleotide sequence was defined as a clonotype. Clonotypes were aligned to IMGT TRBV, TRBD and TRBJ reference segments using MiTCR v1.1. The analysis included only V-J combinations with a frequency above 0.0001, which together covered around 99% of the repertoires. A TCS score was defined as the ratio between F50 (clonal expansion) and ExV (chaos), using BLOSUM62-based TCRdist between CDR3 peptides within each V-J. Welch's t-statistics and random forest reduced several hundred V-J features to some 14, which were used in a naive Bayes classifier (R e1071). TCRdb applied fastp at Q25 and MiXCR to the public reads, then kept only in-frame beta chains. Rows are combined by CDR3 protein, so each entry shows the most common genes and DNA. These V and J calls derive from TCRdb rather than the authors' analysis. This sample gives 550,000 to 600,000 distinct CDR3 sequences in total; over 15% of them show up just once. Clones ranked in the top ten supply about 20% of the sample.

This clonotype was detected ten times or more. Its antigen is currently not known. Base qualities were left out, and no much larger clone turns up one base away. The CDR3 covers 13 residues, taking in both the cysteine and the phenylalanine. The retained sequence is limited to the CDR3, 39 bases, with the frame set at the first base. CDR1 and CDR2, looked up from the germline V gene, are SGHRS and YFSETQ. The trim is 5 bases for V and 0 bases for J, with a gap of 9 bases between the germline ends. Stable Graves' hyperthyroidism was defined as the absence of progression to ophthalmopathy over 18 months of follow-up. The hyperthyroidism patients were between 18 and 65 years old and newly diagnosed, with a disease duration of less than 2 months. The study excluded patients with uncontrolled infections, other autoimmune diseases, pregnancy or lactation. Clinical symptoms, serum thyroxine and TRAb, thyroid ultrasound, and orbital computed tomography formed the basis for the diagnoses. Ficoll-Paque density gradient centrifugation was used to isolate PBMCs from approximately 11 ml of fresh peripheral blood. Total RNA was extracted with Trizol reagent, and quality was checked on an Agilent 2100 Bioanalyzer.

The receptor chain draws on TRBV5-1 and TRBJ2-7, with no D gene named confidently. The origin of this receptor is a woman younger than 35 with Graves' hyperthyroidism. The sequencing sample was made of blood. The DNA sequence is as follows: TGCGCCAGCAGTTTTGACAACTCCTACGAGCAGTACTTC. Its amino acids are CASSFDNSYEQYF.